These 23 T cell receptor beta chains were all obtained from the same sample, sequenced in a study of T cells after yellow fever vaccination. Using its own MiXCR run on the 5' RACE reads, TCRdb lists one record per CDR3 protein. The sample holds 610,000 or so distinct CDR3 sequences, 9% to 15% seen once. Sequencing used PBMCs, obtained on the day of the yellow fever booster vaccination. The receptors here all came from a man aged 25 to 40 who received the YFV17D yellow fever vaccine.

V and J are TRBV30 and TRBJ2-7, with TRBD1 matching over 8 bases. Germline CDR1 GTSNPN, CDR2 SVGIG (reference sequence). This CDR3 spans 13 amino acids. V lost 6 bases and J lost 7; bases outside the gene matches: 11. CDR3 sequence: CACLRQGAEEQYF. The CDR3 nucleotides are TGTGCCTGCCTTAGGCAGGGGGCTGAAGAGCAGTACTTC.

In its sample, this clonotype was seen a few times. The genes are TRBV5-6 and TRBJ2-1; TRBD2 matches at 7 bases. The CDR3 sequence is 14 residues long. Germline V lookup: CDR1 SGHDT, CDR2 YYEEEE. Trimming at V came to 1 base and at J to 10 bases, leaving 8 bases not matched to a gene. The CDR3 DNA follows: TGTGCCAGCAGCTTGCGGGCGGGAGCAAACGAGCAGTTCTTC. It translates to CASSLRAGANEQFF.

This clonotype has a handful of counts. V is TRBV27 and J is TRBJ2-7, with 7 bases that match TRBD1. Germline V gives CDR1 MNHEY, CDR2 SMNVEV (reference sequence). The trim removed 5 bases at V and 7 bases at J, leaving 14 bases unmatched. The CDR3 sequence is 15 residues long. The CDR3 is CASSPSRDSLREQYF. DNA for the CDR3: TGTGCCAGCAGTCCTTCCCGGGACAGCTTGAGGGAGCAGTACTTC.

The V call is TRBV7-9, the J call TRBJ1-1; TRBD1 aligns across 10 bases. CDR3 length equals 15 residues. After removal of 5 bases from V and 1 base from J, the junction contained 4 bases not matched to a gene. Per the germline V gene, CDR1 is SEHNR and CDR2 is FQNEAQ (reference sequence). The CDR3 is CASSPWDRGNTEAFF. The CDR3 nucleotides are TGTGCCAGCAGCCCCTGGGACAGGGGGAACACTGAAGCTTTCTTT.

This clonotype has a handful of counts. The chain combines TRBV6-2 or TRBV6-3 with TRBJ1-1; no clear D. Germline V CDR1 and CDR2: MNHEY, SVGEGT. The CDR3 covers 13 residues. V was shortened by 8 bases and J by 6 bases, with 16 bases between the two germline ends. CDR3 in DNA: TGTGCCAGCGCATACAGAGCGGGTGCTGAAGCTTTCTTT. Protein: CASAYRAGAEAFF.

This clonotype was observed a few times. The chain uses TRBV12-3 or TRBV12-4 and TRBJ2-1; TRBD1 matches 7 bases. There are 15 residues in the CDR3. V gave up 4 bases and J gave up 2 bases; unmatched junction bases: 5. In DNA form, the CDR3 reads TGTGCCAGCAGTTCGACAGGGAAAACCTACAATGAGCAGTTCTTC. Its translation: CASSSTGKTYNEQFF.

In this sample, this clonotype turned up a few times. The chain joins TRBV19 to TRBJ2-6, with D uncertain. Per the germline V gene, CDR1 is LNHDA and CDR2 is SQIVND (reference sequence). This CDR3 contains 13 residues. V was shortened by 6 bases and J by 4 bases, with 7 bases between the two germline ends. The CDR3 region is CASRGRGANVLTF. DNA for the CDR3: TGTGCCAGTAGAGGGCGGGGGGCCAACGTCCTGACTTTC.

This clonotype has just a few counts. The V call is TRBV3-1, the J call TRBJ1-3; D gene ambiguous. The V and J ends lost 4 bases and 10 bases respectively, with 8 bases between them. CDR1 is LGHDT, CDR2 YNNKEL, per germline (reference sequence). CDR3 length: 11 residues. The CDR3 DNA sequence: TGTGCCAGCAGCCTGCTGGCGACCATATATTTT. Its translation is CASSLLATIYF.

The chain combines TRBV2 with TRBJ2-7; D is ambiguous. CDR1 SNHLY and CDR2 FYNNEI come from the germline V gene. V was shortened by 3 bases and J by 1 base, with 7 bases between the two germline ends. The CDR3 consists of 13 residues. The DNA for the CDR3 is TGTGCCAGCAGTGAGATACAATCCTACGAGCAGTACTTC. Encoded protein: CASSEIQSYEQYF.

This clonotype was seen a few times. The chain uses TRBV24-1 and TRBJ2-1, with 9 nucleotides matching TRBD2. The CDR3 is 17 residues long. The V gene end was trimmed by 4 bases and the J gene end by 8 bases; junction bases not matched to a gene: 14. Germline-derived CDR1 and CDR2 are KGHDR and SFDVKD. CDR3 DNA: TGTGCCACCAGTGACGTCCTTACTAGCGGGCTATTCGATGAGCAGTTCTTC. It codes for CATSDVLTSGLFDEQFF.

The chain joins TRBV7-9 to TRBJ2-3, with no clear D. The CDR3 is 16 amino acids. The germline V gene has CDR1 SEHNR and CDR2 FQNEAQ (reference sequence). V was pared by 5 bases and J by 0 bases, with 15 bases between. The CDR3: CASSPPGHASTDTQYF. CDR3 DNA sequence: TGTGCCAGCAGCCCTCCCGGCCATGCGAGCACAGATACGCAGTATTTT.

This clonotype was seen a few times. DNA of the CDR3: TGTGCCAGCAGCTTAGGCTCAGGGGGACTAGCCGGTAATGAGCAGTTCTTC. Residues: CASSLGSGGLAGNEQFF. This chain uses TRBV7-2 with TRBJ2-1; TRBD2 matches at 9 bases. The junction had 11 bases not matched to a gene; V was cut back by 1 base and J by 7 bases. Looked up from germline, CDR1 is SGHTA and CDR2 is FQGNSA. The CDR3 has 17 residues.

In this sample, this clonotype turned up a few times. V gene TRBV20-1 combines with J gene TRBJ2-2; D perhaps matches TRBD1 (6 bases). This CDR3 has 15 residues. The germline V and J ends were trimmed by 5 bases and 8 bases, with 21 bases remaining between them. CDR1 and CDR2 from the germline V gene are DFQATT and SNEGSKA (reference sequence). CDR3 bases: TGCAGTGCTTCGCCACTGGGGCAGGGGAGTGGGGAGCTGTTTTTT. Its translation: CSASPLGQGSGELFF.

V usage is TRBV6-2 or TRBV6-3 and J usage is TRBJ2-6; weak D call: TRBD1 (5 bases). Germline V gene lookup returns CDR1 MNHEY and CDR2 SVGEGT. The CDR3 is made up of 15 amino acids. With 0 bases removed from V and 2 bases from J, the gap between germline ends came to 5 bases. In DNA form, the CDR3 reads TGTGCCAGCAGTTACTCGACAGCTGGGGCCAACGTCCTGACTTTC. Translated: CASSYSTAGANVLTF.

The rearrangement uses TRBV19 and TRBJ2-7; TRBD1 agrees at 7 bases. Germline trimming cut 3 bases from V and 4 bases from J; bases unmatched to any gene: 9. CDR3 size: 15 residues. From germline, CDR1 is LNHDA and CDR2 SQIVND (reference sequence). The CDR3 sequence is CASSMMLTGWYEQYF. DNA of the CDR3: TGTGCCAGTAGTATGATGCTGACAGGGTGGTACGAGCAGTACTTC.

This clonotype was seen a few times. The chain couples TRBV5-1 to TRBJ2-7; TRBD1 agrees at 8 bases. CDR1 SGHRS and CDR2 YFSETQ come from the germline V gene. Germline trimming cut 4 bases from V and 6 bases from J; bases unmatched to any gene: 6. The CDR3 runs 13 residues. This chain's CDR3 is CASSNGQGVEQYF. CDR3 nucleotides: TGCGCCAGCAGCAACGGACAGGGAGTCGAGCAGTACTTC.

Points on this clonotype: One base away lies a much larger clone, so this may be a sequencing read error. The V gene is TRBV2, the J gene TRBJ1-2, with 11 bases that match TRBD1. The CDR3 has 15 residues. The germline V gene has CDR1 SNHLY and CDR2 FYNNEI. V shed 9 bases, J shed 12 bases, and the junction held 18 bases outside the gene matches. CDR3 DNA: TGTGCCAGGAGCAATACGGGACAGGGGGTGGAAGGCAACACCTTC. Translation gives CARSNTGQGVEGNTF.

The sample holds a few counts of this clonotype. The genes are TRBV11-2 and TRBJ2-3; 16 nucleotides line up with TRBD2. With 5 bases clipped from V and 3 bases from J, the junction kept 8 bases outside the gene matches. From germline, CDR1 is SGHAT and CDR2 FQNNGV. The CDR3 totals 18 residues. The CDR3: CASSPRGLAGGVTDTQYF. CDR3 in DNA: TGTGCCAGCAGCCCTAGGGGACTAGCGGGAGGGGTGACAGATACGCAGTATTTT.

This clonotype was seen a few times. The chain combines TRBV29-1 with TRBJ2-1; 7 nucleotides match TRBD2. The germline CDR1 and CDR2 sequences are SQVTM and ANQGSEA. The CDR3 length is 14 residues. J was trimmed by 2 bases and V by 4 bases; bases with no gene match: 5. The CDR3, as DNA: TGCAGCGTTGTTTGGCGGGAGACCTACAATGAGCAGTTCTTC. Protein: CSVVWRETYNEQFF.

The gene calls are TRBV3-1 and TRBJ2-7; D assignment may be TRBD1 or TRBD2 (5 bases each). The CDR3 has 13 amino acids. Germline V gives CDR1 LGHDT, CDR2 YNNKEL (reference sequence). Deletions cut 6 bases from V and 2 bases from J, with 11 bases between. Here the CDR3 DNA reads TGTGCCAGCAGGTACGGGACGGCCTACGAGCAGTACTTC. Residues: CASRYGTAYEQYF.

CDR3 sequence: CASRLTGTGGSPGELFF. The CDR3 DNA is TGTGCCAGCAGATTAACCGGGACAGGGGGATCCCCCGGGGAGCTGTTTTTT. The chain links TRBV6-5 to TRBJ2-2, with 11 bases fitting TRBD1. V lost 6 bases to trimming and J lost 6 bases; unmatched junction nucleotides: 12. The CDR3 has 17 residues. In germline, CDR1 is MNHEY, CDR2 SVGAGI.

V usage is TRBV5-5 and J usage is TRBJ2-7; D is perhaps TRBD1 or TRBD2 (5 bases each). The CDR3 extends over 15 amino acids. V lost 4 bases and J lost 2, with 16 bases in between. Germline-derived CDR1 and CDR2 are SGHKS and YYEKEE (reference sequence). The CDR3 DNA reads TGTGCCAGCAGCCTCGGGAACGTAGGGGCCTACGAGCAGTACTTC. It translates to CASSLGNVGAYEQYF.

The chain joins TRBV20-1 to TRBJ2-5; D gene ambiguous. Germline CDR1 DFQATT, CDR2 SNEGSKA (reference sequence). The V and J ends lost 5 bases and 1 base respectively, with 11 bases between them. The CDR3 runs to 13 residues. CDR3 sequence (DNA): TGCAGTGCTGAGAGCCGCTTCCAAGAGACCCAGTACTTC. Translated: CSAESRFQETQYF.